The next 15 T cell receptor beta chains were all read from a single sample in a study of cytomegalovirus exposure and HLA in healthy donors. With 60 Vbeta and 13 Jbeta primers, the PCR was carried out. Clones were sequenced by immunoSEQ multiplex PCR, and TCRdb holds only the in-frame ones, with some missing. The data show approximately 110,000 clones, with around 80% seen just once and around 3.1% held by the top ten. The sequenced sample consisted of PBMCs. The receptors stem from a woman aged 40 to 50 in good health and CMV-seronegative.

The DNA of the CDR3 is TGTGCCAGCAGCTTAGCGGAGGGACAGGGCTCGGAAAAACTGTTTTTT. Its translation: CASSLAEGQGSEKLFF. J is TRBJ1-4 and V is TRBV7-6; TRBD1 agrees at 9 bases. The germline gives CDR1 SGHVS, CDR2 FNYEAQ. The CDR3 is 16 residues long. V was pared by 0 bases and J by 8 bases, with 7 bases of the junction left unmatched.

Only a few counts were recorded for this clone. V usage is TRBV10-3 and J usage is TRBJ1-1; D may be TRBD1 (6 bases). V gave up 2 bases and J gave up 0 bases, with 10 bases separating them. CDR3 length: 15 amino acids. CDR1 is ENHRY, CDR2 SYGVKD, per germline. CDR3 DNA: TGTGCCATCAGTGAGGATAGGGGGATGAACACTGAAGCTTTCTTT. It yields the protein CAISEDRGMNTEAFF.

The chain has TRBV7-9 and TRBJ2-2; 8 bases agree with TRBD2. The germline CDR1 and CDR2 sequences are SEHNR and FQNEAQ (reference sequence). V shed 7 bases and J 1 base; nucleotides not matched to a gene: 5. The CDR3 sequence is 15 residues long. The CDR3 reads CASIRGGLNTGELFF. The CDR3, as DNA: TGTGCCAGCATCCGGGGGGGGCTGAACACCGGGGAGCTGTTTTTT.

The V and J genes are TRBV30 and TRBJ1-2; D is unclear. There are 12 residues in the CDR3. Trimming took off 0 bases at V and 4 bases at J, with 6 bases between the two ends. Germline CDR1 is GTSNPN and CDR2 is SVGIG (reference sequence). The CDR3 spells CAWSVQSYGYTF. CDR3 nucleotide sequence: TGTGCCTGGAGTGTACAGAGCTATGGCTACACCTTC.

The chain joins TRBV14 to TRBJ1-4; D is unresolved. V shed 1 base and J shed 6 bases, with 12 bases lying between them. Germline CDR1 is SGHDN and CDR2 is FVKESK. This CDR3 has 15 amino acids. CDR3 nucleotides: TGTGCCAGCAGCCAAGCCGAACAGCCCTATGAAAAACTGTTTTTT. This codes for CASSQAEQPYEKLFF.

This chain connects TRBV27 to TRBJ2-7; TRBD1 is a possible D gene (5 bases). CDR3 length: 15 residues. Germline CDR1 and CDR2: MNHEY and SMNVEV (reference sequence). The ends were cut back, 0 bases at V and 2 bases at J, with 11 bases in the middle. CDR3 loop: CASSLSGAATYEQYF. The DNA for the CDR3 is TGTGCCAGCAGTTTATCTGGGGCAGCCACCTACGAGCAGTACTTC.

This chain links TRBV6-5 with TRBJ2-7; maybe TRBD2 (6 bases). Germline V gives CDR1 MNHEY, CDR2 SVGAGI. V dropped 2 bases and J dropped 6 bases, with 17 bases sitting between them. This CDR3 comprises 15 residues. The CDR3 here is CASSYVSGVMVEQYF. In nucleotides, the CDR3 is TGTGCCAGCAGTTACGTTTCGGGAGTAATGGTCGAGCAGTACTTC.

The rearrangement joins TRBV11-2 to TRBJ2-7, with 8 bases identical to TRBD1. The germline V gene has CDR1 SGHAT and CDR2 FQNNGV. J lost 2 bases, V lost 1 base, and 10 bases had no gene match. The length of the CDR3 is 17 residues. DNA for the CDR3: TGTGCCAGCAGCTTAGCCCCAGGGGGCAGGGTTACCTACGAGCAGTACTTC. Translating it yields CASSLAPGGRVTYEQYF.

The V gene is TRBV9, the J gene TRBJ1-2; D gene ambiguous. Trimming took off 0 bases at V and 7 bases at J, with 13 bases between the two ends. The V gene's germline CDR1 is SGDLS and CDR2 YYNGEE. The CDR3 extends over 14 amino acids. CDR3 sequence reads: CASSVGVGGSGYTF. Written as DNA, the CDR3 is TGTGCCAGCAGCGTAGGGGTGGGAGGATCTGGCTACACCTTC.

This clone occurred once. The V and J genes are TRBV23-1 and TRBJ2-5; D might be TRBD1 (5 bases). TRBV23-1 is marked as an open reading frame, function uncertain. The V end was cut by 9 bases, the J end by 4 bases, with 12 bases between. This CDR3 contains 12 residues. The CDR3 spells CARVGQGETQYF. The CDR3 DNA is TGCGCCAGGGTGGGGCAGGGAGAGACCCAGTACTTC.

This chain uses TRBV2 with TRBJ2-7; TRBD2 might be the D (5 bases). There are 15 residues in the CDR3. CDR1 and CDR2 from the germline V gene are SNHLY and FYNNEI. V lost 4 bases to trimming and J lost 7 bases, with 20 bases between them. The CDR3 region has the DNA TGTGCCAGCAGTGGGGGAGCAGTGGCCCCTGGGGAGCAGTACTTC. This translates into CASSGGAVAPGEQYF.

The gene calls are TRBV15 and TRBJ1-5, with a possible D match to TRBD1 (6 bases). CDR3 size: 16 residues. Trimming left V 5 bases short and J 8 bases short, with 22 bases between. Germline assignment: CDR1 LNHNV and CDR2 YYDKDF (reference sequence). The CDR3 here is CATSFGGGKLSEPQHF. The CDR3 nucleotides read TGTGCCACCAGCTTTGGGGGGGGCAAGTTGTCGGAGCCCCAGCATTTT.

This chain connects TRBV5-6 to TRBJ1-2, with TRBD1 matching over 10 bases. The V gene end was trimmed by 0 bases and the J gene end by 8 bases; junction bases not matched to a gene: 4. This CDR3 spans 14 amino acids. Germline CDR1 SGHDT, CDR2 YYEEEE. CDR3: CASSLGGQGSGYTF. CDR3 coding DNA: TGTGCCAGCAGCTTGGGGGGACAGGGGTCGGGCTACACCTTC.

This clone was seen only a few times. The chain couples TRBV28 to TRBJ1-1, with D possibly TRBD1 on 6 matching bases. The V gene lost 7 bases and the J gene lost 3 bases, with 15 bases spanning the gap. Germline-derived CDR1 and CDR2 are MDHEN and SYDVKM. This CDR3 is built from 14 residues. The CDR3 protein is CASKSAGAHTEAFF. In nucleotides, the CDR3 is TGTGCCAGCAAATCGGCAGGGGCCCACACTGAAGCTTTCTTT.

V and J are TRBV6-1 and TRBJ2-2; tentatively, D is TRBD2 (7 bases). The CDR3 is made up of 14 amino acids. The V gene's germline CDR1 is MNHNS and CDR2 SASEGT. Trimming took 3 bases from V and 4 from J, leaving 9 bases between them. CDR3 bases: TGTGCCAGCAGTGAGGGGGGGCCCACCGGGGAGCTGTTTTTT. Its translation is CASSEGGPTGELFF.